These 21 T cell receptor beta chains originate from one sample sequenced in a study of blood T cells in healthy people across ages. The authors ran a second PCR of roughly 7 to 11 cycles using a sample-barcoded 5' primer and a J-beta primer mix. TCRdb recomputed calls from the 5' RACE reads with MiXCR, one row per CDR3 protein. The sample consists of about 500,000 distinct CDR3 sequences, less than 25% of them appearing once. The sample was also reused in another study, on T cells of mothers and their children.

Sample: blood. Every receptor here comes from a boy younger than 18 in good health.

The chain combines TRBV4-2 with TRBJ2-3; 8 positions agree with TRBD2. The CDR3 covers 16 residues. Trimming at V came to 1 base and at J to 1 base, leaving 4 bases not matched to a gene. CDR1 and CDR2 (germline): LGHNA, YNFKEQ. In nucleotides, the CDR3 is TGTGCCAGCAGCCAAGTCGATAGCGGGGGCACAGATACGCAGTATTTT. It is translated as CASSQVDSGGTDTQYF.

V usage is TRBV12-3 or TRBV12-4 and J usage is TRBJ1-1; 7 bases fit TRBD1. The CDR3 has 14 residues. With 5 bases clipped from V and 0 bases from J, the junction kept 3 bases outside the gene matches. Here the CDR3 DNA reads TGTGCCAGCAGTAAGACAGGGATGAACACTGAAGCTTTCTTT. It is translated as CASSKTGMNTEAFF.

The V and J genes are TRBV29-1 and TRBJ2-1; D call uncertain. Trimming cost V 0 bases and J 5 bases, with 5 bases left between them. The CDR3 length is 12 residues. Germline CDR1 and CDR2: SQVTM and ANQGSEA. The CDR3 DNA reads TGCAGCGTTGAAGATCCGAACAATGAGCAGTTCTTC. Translation: CSVEDPNNEQFF.

The chain employs TRBV24-1 and TRBJ2-5; no definite D call. Gene TRBJ2-1 matches the end of the DNA better, so the J call may be wrong. Germline CDR1 reads KGHDR; CDR2 reads SFDVKD. The CDR3 extends over 12 amino acids. Here the CDR3 reads CATSDFSGEQFF. As DNA, the CDR3 is TGTGCCACCAGTGACTTTAGTGGTGAGCAGTTCTTC.

The V call is TRBV10-3, the J call TRBJ2-3; D gene ambiguous. This CDR3 region has 13 residues. Germline V gene data show CDR1 as ENHRY and CDR2 as SYGVKD. V lost 8 bases, J lost 1 base, and 10 bases lay in between. CDR3 protein: CAIARAGTDTQYF. The CDR3 DNA reads TGTGCCATCGCACGGGCGGGCACAGATACGCAGTATTTT.

This clonotype was detected only a few times. J is TRBJ2-1 and V is TRBV6-2 or TRBV6-3; 10 nucleotides match TRBD2. Losses at the gene ends were 6 bases for V and 7 bases for J; bases not matched to a gene: 9. This CDR3 has 15 residues. Germline V gene lookup returns CDR1 MNHEY and CDR2 SVGEGT. CDR3 coding DNA: TGTGCCAGCAGACGCGAGCGGGGGGGCATGAATGAGCAGTTCTTC. Its protein is CASRRERGGMNEQFF.

This clonotype turned up a few times. The V call is TRBV28, the J call TRBJ2-1, with D possibly matching TRBD2 (5 bases). CDR1 and CDR2 (germline): MDHEN, SYDVKM. CDR3 length equals 13 residues. V was cut by 6 bases and J by 3 bases, with 9 bases left in between. The CDR3, as DNA: TGTGCCAGCAGGGGAGTGAACTACAATGAGCAGTTCTTC. The encoded protein is CASRGVNYNEQFF.

This clonotype was seen a few times. V is TRBV20-1 and J is TRBJ2-5; perhaps TRBD1 as D (5 bases). V was clipped by 1 base and J by 1 base, with 13 bases between them. CDR3 length: 15 amino acids. Looked up from germline, CDR1 is DFQATT and CDR2 is SNEGSKA (reference sequence). CDR3 sequence: CSARAQQEIQETQYF. CDR3 in DNA: TGCAGTGCTAGAGCCCAACAGGAGATCCAAGAGACCCAGTACTTC.

This clonotype was counted a few times. This chain connects TRBV7-8 to TRBJ1-1; no definite D call. The germline V gene has CDR1 SGHVS and CDR2 FQNEAQ. V lost 6 bases and J lost 0, with 5 bases in between. The CDR3 extends over 12 amino acids. This chain's CDR3 is CASSVLNTEAFF. CDR3 DNA: TGTGCCAGCAGTGTGCTGAACACTGAAGCTTTCTTT.

The chain recombines TRBV6-1 with TRBJ1-1; D is unresolved. Trimming left V 4 bases short and J 7 bases short, with 7 bases between. Germline-derived CDR1 and CDR2 are MNHNS and SASEGT. This CDR3 has 11 amino acids. CDR3 in amino acids: CASSAPGEAFF. The DNA of the CDR3 is TGTGCCAGCAGTGCGCCGGGTGAAGCTTTCTTT.

This clonotype was detected only a few times. The CDR3 sequence is CASSLNVGQGGETQYF. CDR3 sequence (DNA): TGTGCCAGCAGTTTAAACGTTGGGCAGGGGGGCGAGACCCAGTACTTC. V usage is TRBV28 and J usage is TRBJ2-1; possible D gene TRBD1, 7 bases. Judging by the DNA end, TRBJ2-5 fits better; the J call may be wrong. The CDR3 extends over 16 amino acids. Per germline, CDR1 MDHEN and CDR2 SYDVKM.

The rearrangement joins TRBV11-2 to TRBJ2-5; D perhaps matches TRBD2 (5 bases). V was clipped by 1 base and J by 2 bases, with 11 bases between them. This CDR3 is built from 15 residues. CDR1 and CDR2 (germline): SGHAT, FQNNGV. Here the CDR3 reads CASSLAKRGQETQYF. The CDR3 nucleotides read TGTGCCAGCAGCTTAGCGAAACGGGGACAAGAGACCCAGTACTTC.

The chain is built from TRBV9 and TRBJ2-5, with D uncertain. The assigned J gene may be wrong: the sequence end matches TRBJ2-7 better. Looked up from germline, CDR1 is SGDLS and CDR2 is YYNGEE. The length of the CDR3 is 13 residues. The CDR3 loop reads CASSVGWDYEQYF. CDR3 nucleotides: TGTGCCAGCAGCGTAGGATGGGACTACGAGCAGTACTTC.

This clonotype turned up a few times. The V and J genes are TRBV4-1 and TRBJ2-5; D tentatively reads TRBD1 or TRBD2 (6 bases each). V was clipped by 1 base and J by 5 bases, with 17 bases between them. This CDR3 is built from 16 residues. The germline gives CDR1 MGHRA, CDR2 YSYEKL. DNA for the CDR3: TGCGCCAGCAGCCAAGGGGCTAGGGGGGATGGGGAGACCCAGTACTTC. It translates to CASSQGARGDGETQYF.

Only a few counts were recorded for this clonotype. The chain couples TRBV28 to TRBJ1-5, with D possibly being TRBD1 (5 bases). Germline V lookup: CDR1 MDHEN, CDR2 SYDVKM. The CDR3 contains 18 residues. Trimming cost V 3 bases and J 0 bases, with 18 bases left between them. The CDR3 nucleotides read TGTGCCAGCAGTTTTGGCGCCCGGGACCCCCTTAGCAATCAGCCCCAGCATTTT. It encodes CASSFGARDPLSNQPQHF.

The chain recombines TRBV28 with TRBJ2-5; tentatively, D is TRBD2 (5 bases). The CDR3 extends over 15 amino acids. With 5 bases removed from V and 2 bases from J, the gap between germline ends came to 15 bases. CDR1 MDHEN and CDR2 SYDVKM come from the germline V gene. As DNA, the CDR3 is TGTGCCAGCAGTCCCCCGAGGGTGCCACAAGAGACCCAGTACTTC. This gives the protein CASSPPRVPQETQYF. Complete variable domain (other parts from reference TRBV28 and TRBJ2-5): DVKVTQSSRYLVKRTGEKVFLECVQDMDHENMFWYRQDPGLGLRLIYFSYDVKMKEKGDIPEGYSVSREKKERFSLILESASTNQTSMYLCASSPPRVPQETQYFGPGTRLLVL.

At least ten counts were recorded for this clonotype. This chain joins TRBV28 and TRBJ2-7; 8 bases line up with TRBD1. V shed 2 bases and J 1 base; nucleotides not matched to a gene: 7. The CDR3 consists of 16 residues. CDR1 and CDR2 from the germline V gene are MDHEN and SYDVKM. In DNA, the CDR3 is TGTGCCAGCAGTTTACTGCTCGGGACAGGATCCTACGAGCAGTACTTC. As protein: CASSLLLGTGSYEQYF.

Only a few counts were recorded for this clonotype. The chain links TRBV28 to TRBJ2-1; 7 nucleotides match TRBD1. The J call is uncertain, as TRBJ2-7 better fits the DNA end. This CDR3 is built from 16 residues. From germline, CDR1 is MDHEN and CDR2 SYDVKM. CDR3 sequence (DNA): TGTGCCAGCAGTTTAAACGACCGCGTGAGGGGGCCCGAGCAGTACTTC. Translated: CASSLNDRVRGPEQYF.

This clonotype was counted at least ten times. The genes are TRBV7-9 and TRBJ2-3, with 8 nucleotides matching TRBD1. The CDR3 consists of 14 residues. Germline CDR1 is SEHNR and CDR2 is FQNEAQ (reference sequence). V was pared by 5 bases and J by 8 bases, with 9 bases of the junction left unmatched. CDR3 protein: CASSPQGALGTQYF. The DNA of the CDR3 is TGTGCCAGCAGCCCCCAGGGGGCCCTTGGTACGCAGTATTTT.

The genes are TRBV20-1 and TRBJ1-6; D gene uncertain. This CDR3 is 13 amino acids long. V lost 0 bases and J lost 6, with 6 bases in between. Germline V gene sequence: CDR1 DFQATT, CDR2 SNEGSKA (reference sequence). CDR3 nucleotides: TGCAGTGCTAGAGATCGGCGTAATTCACCCCTCCACTTT. Translation gives CSARDRRNSPLHF.

Concerning this clonotype: At one end, the junction sequence differs from germline, possibly due to a read error. The chain uses TRBV4-3 and TRBJ1-1; D possibly corresponds to TRBD1 (6 bases). CDR1 LGHNA and CDR2 YSLEER come from the germline V gene. This CDR3 region has 13 residues. CDR3 protein: CASSQDQGSEASF. The DNA of the CDR3 is TGCGCCAGCAGCCAAGATCAGGGGTCTGAAGCTTCCTTT.